A selection of T cell receptor beta chains follows, all from one sample in a study of cytotoxic CD8 clonotypes in ibrutinib-treated CLL. Assay: immunoSEQ multiplex PCR; the TCRdb copy retains only in-frame clones and omits some. This sample has about 150,000 clones; about four fifths occur once, and the top ten carry about 13%. The specimen was PBMCs, collected after 12 months of ibrutinib treatment. Receptors originate from a human donor with chronic lymphocytic leukemia. Both conserved end residues are part of each CDR3. D genes are given only for firm matches. The size entry is marked missing in some rows and otherwise reads once, few, many or a size class.

clone_size: NA
j_call: TRBJ2-7
v_call: TRBV11-2
d_call: TRBD2
cdr3_aa: CASSLEAGDYEQYF
cdr3_nt: TGTGCCAGCAGCTTAGAGGCGGGAGACTACGAGCAGTACTTC

clone_size: NA
j_call: TRBJ1-1
v_call: TRBV28
d_call: NA
cdr3_aa: CASSLYHLNTEAFF
cdr3_nt: TGTGCCAGCAGTTTATACCACTTGAACACTGAAGCTTTCTTT

clone_size: NA
j_call: TRBJ1-2
v_call: TRBV18
d_call: NA
cdr3_aa: CASSPSGGDRYGYTF
cdr3_nt: TGTGCCAGCTCACCTTCGGGGGGCGATCGGTATGGCTACACCTTC

clone_size: NA
j_call: TRBJ2-2
v_call: TRBV18
d_call: NA
cdr3_aa: CASSPAGLDTGELFF
cdr3_nt: TGTGCCAGCTCACCAGCAGGTCTCGACACCGGGGAGCTGTTTTTT

clone_size: NA
j_call: TRBJ2-5
v_call: TRBV27
d_call: TRBD2
cdr3_aa: CASSLFPLAGGEETQYF
cdr3_nt: TGTGCCAGCAGTCTGTTCCCCCTAGCGGGAGGGGAAGAGACCCAGTACTTC

clone_size: once
j_call: TRBJ1-1
v_call: TRBV5-5
d_call: TRBD1
cdr3_aa: CASSSRQGLMNTEAFF
cdr3_nt: TGTGCCAGCAGCTCCCGACAGGGGTTGATGAACACTGAAGCTTTCTTT

clone_size: once
j_call: TRBJ1-3
v_call: TRBV7-9
d_call: TRBD1
cdr3_aa: CASWGRDRGTGNTIYF
cdr3_nt: TGTGCCAGCTGGGGCCGGGACAGGGGGACTGGAAACACCATATATTTT

clone_size: NA
j_call: TRBJ1-1
v_call: TRBV30
d_call: NA
cdr3_aa: CASGQGYTEAFF
cdr3_nt: TGTGCCTCGGGGCAGGGATACACTGAAGCTTTCTTT

clone_size: NA
j_call: TRBJ2-7
v_call: TRBV18
d_call: NA
cdr3_aa: CASSPLSYEQYF
cdr3_nt: TGTGCCAGCTCACCCCTCTCCTACGAGCAGTACTTC

clone_size: NA
j_call: TRBJ2-6
v_call: TRBV4-2
d_call: NA
cdr3_aa: CASSPDLSGANVLTF
cdr3_nt: TGTGCCAGCAGCCCAGACCTCTCTGGGGCCAACGTCCTGACTTTC

clone_size: NA
j_call: TRBJ1-1
v_call: TRBV9
d_call: NA
cdr3_aa: CASSSTAMNTEAFF
cdr3_nt: TGTGCCAGCAGCAGTACAGCCATGAACACTGAAGCTTTCTTT

clone_size: NA
j_call: TRBJ2-5
v_call: TRBV5-6
d_call: TRBD2
cdr3_aa: CASSAQPIAGETQYF
cdr3_nt: TGTGCCAGCAGCGCGCAGCCCATAGCGGGAGAGACCCAGTACTTC

clone_size: NA
j_call: TRBJ2-1
v_call: TRBV5-4
d_call: TRBD1
cdr3_aa: CASSWDRGLSNEQFF
cdr3_nt: TGTGCCAGCAGCTGGGACAGGGGGCTGTCCAATGAGCAGTTCTTC

clone_size: few
j_call: TRBJ2-2
v_call: TRBV27
d_call: NA
cdr3_aa: CASSSHTGELFF
cdr3_nt: TGTGCCAGCAGTTCCCACACCGGGGAGCTGTTTTTT

clone_size: NA
j_call: TRBJ2-7
v_call: TRBV5-1
d_call: NA
cdr3_aa: CASSLAIGRSYEQYF
cdr3_nt: TGCGCCAGCAGCTTGGCGATAGGGCGCTCCTACGAGCAGTACTTC

clone_size: once
j_call: TRBJ2-6
v_call: TRBV2
d_call: NA
cdr3_aa: CARGRSPVSGANVLTF
cdr3_nt: TGTGCCAGAGGGAGGTCGCCAGTCTCTGGGGCCAACGTCCTGACTTTC

clone_size: NA
j_call: TRBJ1-2
v_call: TRBV6-5
d_call: TRBD1
cdr3_aa: CASSYNRGLYQGGYTF
cdr3_nt: TGTGCCAGCAGTTATAACAGGGGGCTATATCAAGGTGGCTACACCTTC

clone_size: NA
j_call: TRBJ1-2
v_call: TRBV25-1
d_call: TRBD1
cdr3_aa: CASSEQGAFYGYTF
cdr3_nt: TGTGCCAGCAGTGAGCAGGGGGCTTTTTATGGCTACACCTTC

clone_size: once
j_call: TRBJ2-1
v_call: TRBV28
d_call: TRBD2
cdr3_aa: CASQLAGNYNEQFF
cdr3_nt: TGTGCCAGTCAACTAGCGGGAAACTACAATGAGCAGTTCTTC

clone_size: NA
j_call: TRBJ2-3
v_call: TRBV6-5
d_call: TRBD2
cdr3_aa: CASRLAGAGTDTQYF
cdr3_nt: TGTGCCAGCAGGTTAGCGGGAGCGGGCACAGATACGCAGTATTTT

clone_size: NA
j_call: TRBJ2-1
v_call: TRBV14
d_call: TRBD2
cdr3_aa: CASSQTSGRGDEQFF
cdr3_nt: TGTGCCAGCAGCCAGACTAGCGGGAGGGGTGATGAGCAGTTCTTC

clone_size: once
j_call: TRBJ2-7
v_call: TRBV5-1
d_call: TRBD1
cdr3_aa: CASSLDGTGRYEQYF
cdr3_nt: TGCGCCAGCAGCTTGGATGGGACAGGGAGGTACGAGCAGTACTTC

clone_size: few
j_call: TRBJ1-1
v_call: TRBV27
d_call: NA
cdr3_aa: CASSPLGGLNTEAFF
cdr3_nt: TGTGCCAGCAGTCCCTTGGGGGGCTTGAACACTGAAGCTTTCTTT

clone_size: NA
j_call: TRBJ1-1
v_call: TRBV7-9
d_call: NA
cdr3_aa: CASSLVTWEAFF
cdr3_nt: TGTGCCAGCAGCTTAGTAACTTGGGAAGCTTTCTTT

clone_size: few
j_call: TRBJ1-5
v_call: TRBV27
d_call: NA
cdr3_aa: CASSPMRSQPQHF
cdr3_nt: TGTGCCAGCAGCCCGATGAGGAGTCAGCCCCAGCATTTT

clone_size: NA
j_call: TRBJ1-4
v_call: TRBV4-1
d_call: NA
cdr3_aa: CASSQPSRGTNEKLFF
cdr3_nt: TGCGCCAGCAGCCAACCCAGTCGAGGGACTAATGAAAAACTGTTTTTT

clone_size: NA
j_call: TRBJ2-2
v_call: TRBV4-1
d_call: TRBD2
cdr3_aa: CASSHLAGVPGELFF
cdr3_nt: TGCGCCAGCAGCCATTTAGCGGGAGTTCCCGGGGAGCTGTTTTTT

clone_size: NA
j_call: TRBJ1-5
v_call: TRBV15
d_call: NA
cdr3_aa: CATRGTRGGNQPQHF
cdr3_nt: TGTGCCACCAGGGGGACAAGGGGAGGCAATCAGCCCCAGCATTTT

clone_size: NA
j_call: TRBJ2-1
v_call: TRBV14
d_call: TRBD1
cdr3_aa: CASSQPGTGTGVRNEQFF
cdr3_nt: TGTGCCAGCAGCCAACCCGGAACCGGGACAGGGGTCCGCAATGAGCAGTTCTTC

clone_size: NA
j_call: TRBJ1-2
v_call: TRBV5-1
d_call: NA
cdr3_aa: CASSLGDGIERGYTF
cdr3_nt: TGCGCCAGCAGCTTGGGGGACGGAATTGAGCGGGGCTACACCTTC

clone_size: once
j_call: TRBJ2-2
v_call: TRBV27
d_call: TRBD2
cdr3_aa: CASSLQRENTGELFF
cdr3_nt: TGTGCCAGCAGTTTACAGCGGGAGAATACCGGGGAGCTGTTTTTT

clone_size: NA
j_call: TRBJ2-2
v_call: TRBV15
d_call: NA
cdr3_aa: CATSGSSTGELFF
cdr3_nt: TGTGCCACCAGCGGATCTAGCACCGGGGAGCTGTTTTTT

clone_size: NA
j_call: TRBJ1-1
v_call: TRBV21-1
d_call: NA
cdr3_aa: CASKRGTLHNEAFF
cdr3_nt: TGTGCCAGCAAACGGGGGACACTCCACAATGAAGCTTTCTTT

clone_size: many
j_call: TRBJ1-1
v_call: TRBV11-2
d_call: TRBD1
cdr3_aa: CASSLTGDTEAFF
cdr3_nt: TGTGCCAGCAGTTTAACAGGGGACACTGAAGCTTTCTTT

clone_size: NA
j_call: TRBJ2-1
v_call: TRBV7-6
d_call: TRBD1
cdr3_aa: CASSLAAGTGSGNEQFF
cdr3_nt: TGTGCCAGCAGCTTAGCGGCGGGGACAGGATCAGGCAATGAGCAGTTCTTC

clone_size: NA
j_call: TRBJ1-3
v_call: TRBV21-1
d_call: NA
cdr3_aa: CASLAPSSSGNTIYF
cdr3_nt: TGTGCCAGCCTAGCACCCTCCAGTTCTGGAAACACCATATATTTT

clone_size: NA
j_call: TRBJ1-5
v_call: TRBV6-6
d_call: NA
cdr3_aa: CASSPTGRAQPQHF
cdr3_nt: TGTGCCAGCAGTCCTACAGGGAGGGCACAGCCCCAGCATTTT

clone_size: NA
j_call: TRBJ2-7
v_call: TRBV6-6
d_call: NA
cdr3_aa: CASIDGGTWEQYF
cdr3_nt: TGTGCCAGCATCGATGGGGGTACCTGGGAGCAGTACTTC

clone_size: NA
j_call: TRBJ1-2
v_call: TRBV10-3
d_call: NA
cdr3_aa: CAISDILYGYTF
cdr3_nt: TGTGCCATCTCCGACATCCTCTATGGCTACACCTTC

clone_size: NA
j_call: TRBJ2-1
v_call: TRBV6-5
d_call: NA
cdr3_aa: CASSRHWDEQFF
cdr3_nt: TGTGCCAGCAGTCGACACTGGGATGAGCAGTTCTTC

clone_size: NA
j_call: TRBJ2-3
v_call: TRBV5-1
d_call: NA
cdr3_aa: CASSLAGVASGTDTQYF
cdr3_nt: TGCGCCAGCAGCTTGGCCGGAGTAGCATCGGGCACAGATACGCAGTATTTT

clone_size: NA
j_call: TRBJ2-1
v_call: TRBV11-2
d_call: NA
cdr3_aa: CASSMARRRNNEQFF
cdr3_nt: TGTGCCAGCAGTATGGCGCGGCGGCGCAACAATGAGCAGTTCTTC

clone_size: NA
j_call: TRBJ2-7
v_call: TRBV5-4
d_call: NA
cdr3_aa: CASSQGTPYEQYF
cdr3_nt: TGTGCCAGCAGCCAAGGGACACCCTACGAGCAGTACTTC

clone_size: many
j_call: TRBJ2-1
v_call: TRBV9
d_call: TRBD2
cdr3_aa: CASSAAGGTSRNEQFF
cdr3_nt: TGTGCCAGCAGCGCCGCAGGCGGGACTAGTCGAAATGAGCAGTTCTTC

clone_size: NA
j_call: TRBJ1-2
v_call: TRBV28
d_call: NA
cdr3_aa: CAIINRGALDGYTF
cdr3_nt: TGTGCCATTATAAATCGGGGGGCGCTAGATGGCTACACCTTC